A selection of T cell receptor beta chains follows, all from one sample in a study of metastatic and nonmetastatic thyroid tumors. TCRdb re-clonotyped the PCR reads via MiXCR. The sample has approximately 16,000 clones, about 31% seen once; the top ten hold roughly 7.7%. Sequencing was done on a sample of tumor tissue. Every receptor here comes from a female donor with papillary thyroid cancer or a benign thyroid nodule (not recorded which). Some clones in this sample may be carry-over from other donors' samples. Both conserved end residues are part of each CDR3. The D gene is left open where the match is weak. Rows give clone size only sometimes, using once, few, many, or a class for an expanded clone.

TRBD2 | many | TRBJ2-5 | 16 | TRBV19 | TGTGCCAGTAGTAAGGCGGGGGGCCGGACTGGAGAGACCCAGTACTTC | CASSKAGGRTGETQYF
NA | many | TRBJ2-3 | 14 | TRBV11-1 | TGTGCCAGCAGCTTAAACGGGGGCACAGATACGCAGTATTTT | CASSLNGGTDTQYF
TRBD1 | medium-sized | TRBJ1-1 | 17 | TRBV11-1 | TGTGCCAGCAGAGGACAGGGGGCTTACGGGATGAACACTGAAGCTTTCTTT | CASRGQGAYGMNTEAFF
TRBD2 | few | TRBJ2-3 | 15 | TRBV27 | TGTGCCAGCAGTTTAGTGGGACTAGCGACAGATACGCAGTATTTT | CASSLVGLATDTQYF
NA | many | TRBJ2-5 | 16 | TRBV18 | TGTGCCAGCTCACCACCCCCCAGAGTGTACCAAGAGACCCAGTACTTC | CASSPPPRVYQETQYF
NA | many | TRBJ1-2 | 13 | TRBV28 | TGTGCCAGCAGACCGGAGGGGGTGTATGGCTACACCTTC | CASRPEGVYGYTF
TRBD2 | NA | TRBJ2-7 | 15 | TRBV4-2 | TGTGCCAGCAGCCAAAGACTAGCGGAGGCCTACGAGCAGTACTTC | CASSQRLAEAYEQYF
NA | medium-sized | TRBJ1-2 | 14 | TRBV19 | TGTGCCAGTAGTATTGGGACGGGTTTCTATGGCTACACCTTC | CASSIGTGFYGYTF
NA | medium-sized | TRBJ1-1 | 15 | TRBV12-3/TRBV12-4 | TGTGCCAGCAGCAAGAGACAGGCGCTCGACACTGAAGCTTTCTTT | CASSKRQALDTEAFF
NA | medium-sized | TRBJ2-3 | 15 | TRBV2 | TGTGCCAGCAGTGGCCTAGAATCTGGCACAGATACGCAGTATTTT | CASSGLESGTDTQYF
TRBD1 | medium-sized | TRBJ2-7 | 16 | TRBV9 | TGTGCCAGCAGCGTAGAGGGGACAGGGGTCACCTACGAGCAGTACTTC | CASSVEGTGVTYEQYF
NA | NA | TRBJ2-1 | 15 | TRBV5-1 | TGCGCCAGCAGCCCTCGGGACCCGTCCTACAATGAGCAGTTCTTC | CASSPRDPSYNEQFF
NA | NA | TRBJ1-2 | 14 | TRBV2 | TGTGCCAGCAGTGGCGATTCGAGCCACTATGGCTACACCTTC | CASSGDSSHYGYTF
TRBD2 | medium-sized | TRBJ2-1 | 16 | TRBV24-1 | TGTGCCACCAGTGATTTGGGGACTAGCGGGTACAATGAGCAGTTCTTC | CATSDLGTSGYNEQFF
TRBD1 | NA | TRBJ2-7 | 13 | TRBV20-1 | TGCAGTGCTAGAGACGTCAGGGGGTACGAGCAGTACTTC | CSARDVRGYEQYF
TRBD1 | few | TRBJ1-5 | 14 | TRBV28 | TGTGCCAGCAGTCTAAGGGACAGGGCACGGCCCCAGCATTTT | CASSLRDRARPQHF
TRBD2 | few | TRBJ2-3 | 14 | TRBV20-1 | TGCAGTGCTATTGGCGGGAGTCACACAGATACGCAGTATTTT | CSAIGGSHTDTQYF
TRBD2 | many | TRBJ2-5 | 17 | TRBV2 | TGTGCCAGCAGTGACGGACTAGCGGGGGTTATTCAAGAGACCCAGTACTTC | CASSDGLAGVIQETQYF
TRBD1 | NA | TRBJ1-2 | 13 | TRBV6-4 | TGTGCCAGCAGTGACCTGACAGGGGACGGCTACACCTTC | CASSDLTGDGYTF
TRBD2 | NA | TRBJ2-7 | 15 | TRBV18 | TGTGCCAGCTCACCTCCGGGACTACCGGCGGTCGAGCAGTACTTC | CASSPPGLPAVEQYF
NA | many | TRBJ2-4 | 14 | TRBV5-1 | TGCGCCAGCAGCTTGGGCAATAGCAGGGACATTCAGTACTTC | CASSLGNSRDIQYF
TRBD1 | NA | TRBJ1-2 | 16 | TRBV28 | TGTGCCAGCAGTTTAACAGGACAGGGCCCCAACTATGGCTACACCTTC | CASSLTGQGPNYGYTF
NA | NA | TRBJ2-1 | 11 | TRBV20-1 | TGCAGTGCTAGAGTCGGCAATGAGCAGTTCTTC | CSARVGNEQFF
NA | NA | TRBJ1-1 | 15 | TRBV9 | TGTGCCAGCAGCGGAACCGGGACATTGAACACTGAAGCTTTCTTT | CASSGTGTLNTEAFF
TRBD2 | few | TRBJ2-5 | 14 | TRBV6-1 | TGTGCCAGCAGGCGCGGGGGGGAGCAAGAGACCCAGTACTTC | CASRRGGEQETQYF
TRBD2 | NA | TRBJ2-2 | 16 | TRBV20-1 | TGCAGTGCTAGTTCCCTTGGACTAGCGGGAACCGGGGAGCTGTTTTTT | CSASSLGLAGTGELFF
NA | NA | TRBJ1-1 | 13 | TRBV6-6 | TGTGCCAGCAGTTACGGGGGGGGAACTGAAGCTTTCTTT | CASSYGGGTEAFF
NA | medium-sized | TRBJ1-2 | 15 | TRBV4-1 | TGCGCCAGCAGCCAAGAAGAAAAGGGGGGTAGGGGCTACACCTTC | CASSQEEKGGRGYTF
TRBD1 | NA | TRBJ1-6 | 15 | TRBV20-1 | TGCAGTGCTAGACCTCCGGACAGGGACAGTTCACCCCTCCACTTT | CSARPPDRDSSPLHF
NA | NA | TRBJ2-5 | 15 | TRBV7-7 | TGTGCTAGCAGCTCCGGTGGGACGTACCAAGAGACCCAGTACTTC | CASSSGGTYQETQYF
NA | medium-sized | TRBJ1-2 | 14 | TRBV27 | TGTGCCAGCAGTTTGACAGGAATTAACTATGGCTACACCTTC | CASSLTGINYGYTF
NA | medium-sized | TRBJ2-5 | 15 | TRBV6-1 | TGTGCCAGCAGTTCCCTTAGAAGGGACCAAGAGACCCAGTACTTC | CASSSLRRDQETQYF
NA | medium-sized | TRBJ1-2 | 11 | TRBV24-1 | TGTGCCACCAGTTCCAACTATGGCTACACCTTC | CATSSNYGYTF
NA | many | TRBJ2-7 | 14 | TRBV6-2/TRBV6-3 | TGTGCCAGCAGTTCCTTAGGCCAGGGGTACGAGCAGTACTTC | CASSSLGQGYEQYF
TRBD2 | NA | TRBJ2-2 | 15 | TRBV11-3 | TGTGCCAGCAGGCCTGCTAGCGGGGGCACCGGGGAGCTGTTTTTT | CASRPASGGTGELFF
NA | NA | TRBJ1-1 | 15 | TRBV5-1 | TGCGCCAGCAGCTTGGACAGGGCCGGGGGGACTGAAGCTTTCTTT | CASSLDRAGGTEAFF
NA | NA | TRBJ2-7 | 14 | TRBV20-1 | TGCAGTGCTAGAGATAGGCGGATCTCCTACGAGCAGTACTTC | CSARDRRISYEQYF
NA | few | TRBJ2-7 | 14 | TRBV6-1 | TGTGCCAGCAGGCCCCAGACAGTTACCTACGAGCAGTACTTC | CASRPQTVTYEQYF
NA | NA | TRBJ1-2 | 10 | TRBV28 | TGTGCCGTAGGACTATCTGGCTACACCTTC | CAVGLSGYTF
NA | many | TRBJ2-3 | 14 | TRBV5-1 | TGCGCCAGCAGCTTGGGACGTTTCACAGATACGCAGTATTTT | CASSLGRFTDTQYF
TRBD2 | NA | TRBJ2-1 | 16 | TRBV4-1 | TGCGCCAGCAGCCAAGGCGGGAGTCCATCCTACAATGAGCAGTTCTTC | CASSQGGSPSYNEQFF
TRBD1 | NA | TRBJ1-2 | 14 | TRBV6-1 | TGTGCCAGCAGGCGACAGGGGCGCAGGGATGGCTACACCTTC | CASRRQGRRDGYTF
TRBD1 | NA | TRBJ2-7 | 12 | TRBV7-9 | TGTGCCAGCAGCAGCGACAGGGATGTGCAGTACTTC | CASSSDRDVQYF
NA | few | TRBJ2-7 | 11 | TRBV9 | TGTGCCAGCAGTCTTTTCTACGAGCAGTACTTC | CASSLFYEQYF
NA | NA | TRBJ2-7 | 13 | TRBV5-6 | TGTGCCAGCAGCGAGGGCCCGGAGTACGAGCAGTACTTC | CASSEGPEYEQYF
NA | few | TRBJ2-2 | 15 | TRBV6-1 | TGTGCCAGCAGTGAAAGCGACGGGGTGAGCGGGGAGCTGTTTTTT | CASSESDGVSGELFF
NA | many | TRBJ1-1 | 13 | TRBV7-9 | TGTGCCAGCAGCTTAGCAGAGAACACTGAAGCTTTCTTT | CASSLAENTEAFF